What follows describes a single TCR beta chain. Its antigen is currently unknown. Germline loops: CDR1 LNHNV, CDR2 YYDKDF (reference sequence). The V and J ends lost 2 bases and 4 bases, in that order; junction bases with no gene match: 7. The CDR3 totals 16 residues. MiXCR, applied by TCRdb to the reads, yields one record per CDR3 protein. The sample lists about a million distinct CDR3 sequences, around 32% seen once, with 13% in the top ten. The record originates from a study of T cell repertoires in cytomegalovirus infection. For the study at large: CMV epitopes used comprised recently identified HLA-C-restricted ones and well-studied HLA-B-restricted ones. Overall study findings and caveats: Dominating the ex vivo response were HLA-C-restricted CMV-specific TCR beta clonotypes. Based on cumulative public TCR beta family frequency, carriers of CMV plus the relevant HLA were identified.

The source of this sequence is a human donor in good health (CMV status not recorded). Some clones in this sample may be carry-over from other donors' samples. The input for sequencing was cultured CD8+ T cells from PBMCs, taken from culture after CMV antigen stimulation. The rearrangement links TRBV15 to TRBJ1-5, with 8 nucleotides matching TRBD1. The CDR3 loop reads CATSRSGQGANQPQHF. CDR3 DNA sequence: TGTGCCACCAGCAGATCCGGACAGGGTGCTAATCAGCCCCAGCATTTT.